These 3 T cell receptor beta chains share one sample of origin, sequenced in a study of identical twins. TCRdb re-called the 5' RACE reads with MiXCR, one entry per CDR3 protein. The table lists 310,000 or so distinct CDR3 sequences, roughly 9.8% of them singletons. This sample was also put to use in a study of yellow fever vaccine responses in identical twins.

Sequenced input: CD8+ T cells sorted from blood. These receptors were collected from a young woman in good health.

This clonotype was counted ten times or more. The V gene is TRBV5-5, the J gene TRBJ2-1, with D tentatively TRBD2 (5 bases). Trimming pared 4 bases from V and 0 bases from J, leaving 14 bases between. The CDR3 totals 16 residues. The germline V gene has CDR1 SGHKS and CDR2 YYEKEE (reference sequence). CDR3 sequence: CASSAYGGSSYNEQFF. In nucleotides, the CDR3 is TGTGCCAGCAGCGCCTACGGAGGTAGCTCCTACAATGAGCAGTTCTTC.

This clonotype was observed a handful of times. This rearrangement joins TRBV4-1 to TRBJ1-4, with D maybe TRBD1 (6 bases). Trimming cost V 4 bases and J 0 bases, with 12 bases left between them. CDR1 and CDR2 from the germline V gene are MGHRA and YSYEKL. The CDR3 is 16 amino acids. CDR3 region: CASSPWDTSTNEKLFF. CDR3 DNA: TGCGCCAGCAGCCCGTGGGACACTTCAACTAATGAAAAACTGTTTTTT.

This rearrangement joins TRBV3-1 to TRBJ1-2; 11 positions match TRBD1. With 0 bases clipped from V and 7 bases from J, the junction kept 13 bases outside the gene matches. This CDR3 region has 18 residues. CDR1 is LGHDT, CDR2 YNNKEL, per germline (reference sequence). For the CDR3, the DNA is TGTGCCAGCAGCCAAGATATTGGACAGGGGGCGGTCGAGGGTGGCTACACCTTC. Its translation is CASSQDIGQGAVEGGYTF.